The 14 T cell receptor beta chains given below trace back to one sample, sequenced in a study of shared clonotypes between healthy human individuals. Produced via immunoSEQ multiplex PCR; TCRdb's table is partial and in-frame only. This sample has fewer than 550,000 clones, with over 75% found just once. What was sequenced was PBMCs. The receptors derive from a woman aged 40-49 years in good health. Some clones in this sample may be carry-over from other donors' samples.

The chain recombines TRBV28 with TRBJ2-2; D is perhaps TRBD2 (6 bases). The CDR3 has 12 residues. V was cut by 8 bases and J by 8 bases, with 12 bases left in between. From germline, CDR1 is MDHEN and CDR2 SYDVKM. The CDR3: CASGREYGELFF. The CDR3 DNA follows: TGTGCCAGCGGTCGGGAGTATGGGGAGCTGTTTTTT.

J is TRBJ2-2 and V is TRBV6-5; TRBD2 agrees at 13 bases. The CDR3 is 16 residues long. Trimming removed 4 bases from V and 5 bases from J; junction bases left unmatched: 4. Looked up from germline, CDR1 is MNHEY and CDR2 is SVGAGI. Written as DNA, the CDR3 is TGTGCCAGCAGTTGGACTAGCGGGAGTGCAACCGGGGAGCTGTTTTTT. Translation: CASSWTSGSATGELFF.

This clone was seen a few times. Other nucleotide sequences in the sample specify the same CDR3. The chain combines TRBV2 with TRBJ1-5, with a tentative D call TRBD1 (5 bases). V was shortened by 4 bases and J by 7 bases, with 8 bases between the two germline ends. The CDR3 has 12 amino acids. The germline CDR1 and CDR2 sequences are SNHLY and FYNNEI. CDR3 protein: CASSAGYQPQHF. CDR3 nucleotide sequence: TGTGCCAGCAGTGCAGGGTACCAGCCCCAGCATTTT.

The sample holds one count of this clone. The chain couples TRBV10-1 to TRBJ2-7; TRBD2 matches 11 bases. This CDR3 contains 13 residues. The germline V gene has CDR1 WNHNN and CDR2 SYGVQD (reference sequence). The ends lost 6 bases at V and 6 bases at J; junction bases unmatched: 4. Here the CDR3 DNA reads TGCGCCAGCAGCTCCCTAGCGGGAGGCGAGCAGTACTTC. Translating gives CASSSLAGGEQYF.

CDR3 sequence (DNA): TGTGCCAGCAGCTTTAGAGGACAGGGCAGTAACTATGGCTACACCTTC. This gives the protein CASSFRGQGSNYGYTF. The chain couples TRBV5-6 to TRBJ1-2, with 8 nucleotides matching TRBD1. V trimming: 2 bases; J trimming: 1 base; junction bases outside the gene matches: 7. The CDR3 has 16 residues. Germline V gene sequence: CDR1 SGHDT, CDR2 YYEEEE.

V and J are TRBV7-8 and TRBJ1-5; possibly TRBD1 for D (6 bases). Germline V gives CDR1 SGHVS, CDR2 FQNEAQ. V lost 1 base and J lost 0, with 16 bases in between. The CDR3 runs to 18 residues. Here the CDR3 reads CASSLDGQRSISNQPQHF. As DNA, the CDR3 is TGTGCCAGCAGCTTAGATGGACAGAGAAGTATTAGCAATCAGCCCCAGCATTTT.

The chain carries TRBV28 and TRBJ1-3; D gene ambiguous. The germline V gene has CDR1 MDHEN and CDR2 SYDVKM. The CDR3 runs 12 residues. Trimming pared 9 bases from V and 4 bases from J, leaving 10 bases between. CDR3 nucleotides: TGTGCCAGTTTGGGTTTCGGAAACACCATATATTTT. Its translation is CASLGFGNTIYF.

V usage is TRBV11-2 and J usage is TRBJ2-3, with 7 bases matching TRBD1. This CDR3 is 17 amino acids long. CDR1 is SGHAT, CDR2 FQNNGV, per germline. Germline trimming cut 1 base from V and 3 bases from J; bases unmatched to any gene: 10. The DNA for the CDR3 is TGTGCCAGCAGCTTAGTACAGGGGCTGGGTATGACAGATACGCAGTATTTT. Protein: CASSLVQGLGMTDTQYF.

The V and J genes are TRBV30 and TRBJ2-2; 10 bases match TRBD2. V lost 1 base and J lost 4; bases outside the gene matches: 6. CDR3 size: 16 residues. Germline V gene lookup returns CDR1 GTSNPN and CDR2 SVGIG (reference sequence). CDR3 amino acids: CAWSATSGAITGELFF. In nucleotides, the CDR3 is TGTGCCTGGAGTGCAACTAGCGGGGCCATCACCGGGGAGCTGTTTTTT.

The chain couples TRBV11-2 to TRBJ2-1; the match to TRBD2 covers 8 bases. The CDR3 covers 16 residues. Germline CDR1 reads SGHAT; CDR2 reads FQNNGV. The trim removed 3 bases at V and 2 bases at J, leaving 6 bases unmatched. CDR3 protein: CASSFTGGEAYNEQFF. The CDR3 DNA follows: TGTGCCAGCAGCTTCACCGGGGGGGAGGCCTACAATGAGCAGTTCTTC.

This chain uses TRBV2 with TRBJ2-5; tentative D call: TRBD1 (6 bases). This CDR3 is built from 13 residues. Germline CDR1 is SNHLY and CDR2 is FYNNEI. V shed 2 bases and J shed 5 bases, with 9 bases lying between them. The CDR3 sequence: CASSEYREETQYF. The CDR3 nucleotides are TGTGCCAGCAGTGAATACAGGGAGGAGACCCAGTACTTC.

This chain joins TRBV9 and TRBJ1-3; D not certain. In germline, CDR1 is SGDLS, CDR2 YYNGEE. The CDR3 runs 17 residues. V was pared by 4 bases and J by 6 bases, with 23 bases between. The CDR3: CASSPRRSSTLQNTIYF. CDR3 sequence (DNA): TGTGCCAGCAGCCCCAGGAGATCGTCCACACTTCAAAACACCATATATTTT.

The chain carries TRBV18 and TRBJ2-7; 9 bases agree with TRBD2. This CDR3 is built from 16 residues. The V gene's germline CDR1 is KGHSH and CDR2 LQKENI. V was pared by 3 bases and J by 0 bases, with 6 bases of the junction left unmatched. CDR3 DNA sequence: TGTGCCAGCTCACCGATGACTAGCGGAAGCTCCTACGAGCAGTACTTC. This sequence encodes CASSPMTSGSSYEQYF.

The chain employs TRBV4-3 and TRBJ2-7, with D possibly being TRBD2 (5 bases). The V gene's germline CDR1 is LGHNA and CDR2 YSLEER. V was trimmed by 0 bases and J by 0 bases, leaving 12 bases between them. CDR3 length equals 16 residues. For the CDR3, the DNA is TGCGCCAGCAGCCAAGATGAGGCAGCGGTCTCCTACGAGCAGTACTTC. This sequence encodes CASSQDEAAVSYEQYF.